This paragraph covers one T cell receptor beta chain sequence. The antigen remains unidentified. This specimen comes from a study of T cell responses to AZD1222 COVID-19 vaccine. V lost 6 bases and J lost 5, with 7 bases in between. Per the germline V gene, CDR1 is SGHVS and CDR2 is FNYEAQ. There are 11 residues in the CDR3. The study, taken as a whole, reports: Across the whole spike, CD4 TCRs peaked at regions 160-218 and 743-854. Close to half of all spike-specific TCRs reportedly target regions of the variants that are unmutated.

The protocol was immunoSEQ multiplex PCR, while the TCRdb copy is restricted to in-frame clones and leaves out a portion. This table holds about 72,000 clones, 87% found once. The source of this sequence is an adult in good health. The chain is built from TRBV7-6 and TRBJ1-1; the D is unclear. The sample consisted of peripheral blood, taken on day 0 of AZD1222 vaccination. DNA of the CDR3: TGTGCCAGCAGTACGTATACTGAAGCTTTCTTT. This codes for CASSTYTEAFF.